This TCR beta chain is drawn from a study of cytomegalovirus exposure and HLA in healthy donors. Study results and limitations: There were reportedly fewer N-insertions in an Asian-associated ancestry cluster than the roughly 680-donor mean, in a later analysis. About 87% or about 30% of the time was how often most TCR beta V segments were productive, according to an earlier analysis.

The PCR employed 60 Vbeta primers together with 13 Jbeta primers. The data were produced by immunoSEQ multiplex PCR, yet TCRdb's version contains in-frame clones alone and is incomplete. This table has under 150,000 clones, roughly 63% appearing once. This clone occurred a few times. Its antigen is not known. Germline is not matched at one junction end, which may reflect a read error. In germline, CDR1 is SGHRS, CDR2 YFSETQ. The CDR3 loop spans 16 amino acids. The clonotype was recovered from a man aged 25 to 40 in good health and CMV-seropositive. The J gene is TRBJ2-1, the V gene TRBV5-1; 8 bases map to TRBD1. Sequencing used PBMCs. The CDR3 sequence: CASMMTGDSSDNEQFF. The CDR3 nucleotides read TGCGCCAGCATGATGACAGGGGACAGCTCCGACAATGAGCAGTTCTTC.